This T cell receptor beta chain was recovered during a study of TIL therapy for anti-PD-1-resistant metastatic lung cancer. The wider study: Most patients had lung adenocarcinoma.

Time point described: pre-treatment sample, taken before nivolumab and TIL therapy. Tumor tissue came from excised metastases, mostly pleural nodules or supraclavicular lymph nodes. V was shortened by 4 bases and J by 5 bases, with 5 bases between the two germline ends. The CDR3 spans 12 residues. Germline V gene sequence: CDR1 SNHLY, CDR2 FYNNEI. This was the immunoSEQ v3 assay. Method: immunoSEQ multiplex PCR; TCRdb's copy keeps in-frame clones and lacks some. The data show some 13,000 clones, with 66% seen just once and approximately 9% held by the top ten. Regarding this clone: Its antigen is unknown.

Findings and caveats of the study: Many TIL product clones were absent from baseline tumor, suggesting clonal contraction.

The sample consisted of tumor tissue, taken at baseline. The genes are TRBV2 and TRBJ1-4; D is ambiguous. The sequence was obtained from a woman between 25 and 85 years old with non-small cell lung cancer. CDR3 sequence: CASSGVNEKLFF. In DNA, the CDR3 is TGTGCCAGCAGTGGGGTCAATGAAAAACTGTTTTTT.